This T cell receptor (beta chain) derives from a study of blood T cell repertoires in COVID-19. Study as a whole: Researchers got acute and convalescent COVID-19 samples from the United States, Italy and Spain.

Method: immunoSEQ multiplex PCR; TCRdb's copy keeps in-frame clones and lacks some. The sample consists of 250,000 to 350,000 clones, roughly 87% of them appearing once. The germline V gene has CDR1 LNHDA and CDR2 SQIVND (reference sequence). V lost 4 bases and J lost 0, with 16 bases in between. The CDR3 is 18 residues long. This chain uses TRBV19 with TRBJ2-6; D unclear. The sequencing input was peripheral blood. The TCR was taken from a woman aged 45-59 years who had recovered from COVID-19. The CDR3 DNA is TGTGCCAGTAGTAGGGCCAGTATTTCTTACTCTGGGGCCAACGTCCTGACTTTC. It translates to CASSRASISYSGANVLTF.